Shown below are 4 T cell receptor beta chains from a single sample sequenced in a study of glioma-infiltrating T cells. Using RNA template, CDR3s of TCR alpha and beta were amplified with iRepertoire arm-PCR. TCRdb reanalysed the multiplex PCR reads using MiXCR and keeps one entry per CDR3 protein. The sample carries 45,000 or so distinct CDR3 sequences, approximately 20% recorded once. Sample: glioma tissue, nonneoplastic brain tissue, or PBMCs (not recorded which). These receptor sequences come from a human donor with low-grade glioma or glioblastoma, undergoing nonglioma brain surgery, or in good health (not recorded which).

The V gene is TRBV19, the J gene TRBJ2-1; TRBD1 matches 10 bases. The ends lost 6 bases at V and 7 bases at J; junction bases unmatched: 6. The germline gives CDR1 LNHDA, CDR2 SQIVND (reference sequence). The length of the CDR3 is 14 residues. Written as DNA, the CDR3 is TGTGCCAGTAGATCGGGACAGGGGTTGAATGAGCAGTTCTTC. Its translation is CASRSGQGLNEQFF.

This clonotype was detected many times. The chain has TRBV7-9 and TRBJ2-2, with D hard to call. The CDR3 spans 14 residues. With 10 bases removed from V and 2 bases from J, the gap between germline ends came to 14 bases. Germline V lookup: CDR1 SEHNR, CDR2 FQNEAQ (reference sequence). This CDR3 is CANGPTTNTGELFF. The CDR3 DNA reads TGTGCCAACGGACCTACGACCAACACCGGGGAGCTGTTTTTT.

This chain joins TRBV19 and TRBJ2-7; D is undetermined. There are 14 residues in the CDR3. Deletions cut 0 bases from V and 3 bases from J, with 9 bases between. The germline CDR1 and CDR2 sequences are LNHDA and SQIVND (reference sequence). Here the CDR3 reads CASSIEGSNYEQYF. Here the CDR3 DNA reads TGTGCCAGTAGTATAGAGGGTTCCAACTACGAGCAGTACTTC.

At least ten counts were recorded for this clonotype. CDR3 coding DNA: TGTGCCAGCAGTTCAGAAGGGAACACTGAAGCTTTCTTT. It yields the protein CASSSEGNTEAFF. V usage is TRBV28 and J usage is TRBJ1-1; D is unclear. The V end was cut by 4 bases, the J end by 1 base, with 7 bases between. Per the germline V gene, CDR1 is MDHEN and CDR2 is SYDVKM. The CDR3 extends over 13 amino acids.